This entry lists 14 T cell receptor beta chains sequenced from one sample in a study of cytomegalovirus exposure and HLA in healthy donors. Vbeta (60) and Jbeta (13) primers were used in the PCR. TCRdb keeps only in-frame clones here, not all; method: immunoSEQ multiplex PCR. This repertoire includes tens of thousands of clones. The sample comprised PBMCs. These receptors were taken from a middle-aged man in good health and CMV-seronegative.

The gene calls are TRBV10-3 and TRBJ2-1, with D perhaps TRBD2 (6 bases). CDR3 length: 12 residues. The V end was cut by 2 bases, the J end by 11 bases, with 10 bases between. CDR1 and CDR2 from the germline V gene are ENHRY and SYGVKD. CDR3 coding DNA: TGTGCCATCAGTGAGCGGGGGATTAAGCAGTTCTTC. Its translation is CAISERGIKQFF.

CDR3 protein: CASSFDRDRSSYEQYF. CDR3 DNA: TGTGCCAGCAGCTTTGATCGGGACAGATCCTCCTACGAGCAGTACTTC. This chain connects TRBV5-5 to TRBJ2-7, with TRBD1 matching 7 bases. The ends lost 2 bases at V and 0 bases at J; junction bases unmatched: 8. This CDR3 comprises 16 residues. The V gene's germline CDR1 is SGHKS and CDR2 YYEKEE (reference sequence). The complete variable domain, with remaining parts taken from reference TRBV5-5 and TRBJ2-7, reads DAGVTQSPTHLIKTRGQQVTLRCSPISGHKSVSWYQQVLGQGPQFIFQYYEKEERGRGNFPDRFSARQFPNYSSELNVNALLLGDSALYLCASSFDRDRSSYEQYFGPGTRLTVT.

The gene calls are TRBV6-5 and TRBJ1-1; 7 bases line up with TRBD1. Per germline, CDR1 MNHEY and CDR2 SVGAGI. The CDR3 length is 15 residues. Germline trimming cut 5 bases from V and 5 bases from J; bases unmatched to any gene: 11. CDR3 sequence reads: CASSRPGQRGTEAFF. CDR3 DNA: TGTGCCAGCAGTCGCCCGGGACAGCGAGGAACTGAAGCTTTCTTT.

This chain links TRBV6-5 with TRBJ2-1; TRBD1 matches at 12 bases. CDR1 and CDR2 (germline): MNHEY, SVGAGI. CDR3 length: 16 amino acids. The V and J ends lost 2 bases and 8 bases, in that order; junction bases with no gene match: 7. The CDR3 DNA follows: TGTGCCAGCAGTTACGAAGGTGGGACAGGGGGCTATGAGCAGTTCTTC. Translated: CASSYEGGTGGYEQFF.

The V gene is TRBV29-1, the J gene TRBJ1-2; 9 bases map to TRBD1. The germline CDR1 and CDR2 sequences are SQVTM and ANQGSEA. The V and J ends lost 5 bases and 5 bases, in that order; junction bases with no gene match: 6. CDR3 length: 13 residues. For the CDR3, the DNA is TGCAGCGTTCCGGGACAGGGTCGTTATGGCTACACCTTC. Its translation is CSVPGQGRYGYTF.

The V call is TRBV27, the J call TRBJ2-3, with 8 bases aligning to TRBD1. Germline CDR1 MNHEY, CDR2 SMNVEV (reference sequence). Trimming cost V 5 bases and J 4 bases; bases outside gene matches: 11. This CDR3 comprises 16 residues. In DNA form, the CDR3 reads TGTGCCAGCAGTCCAATGGACAGGGATGCACCAGATACGCAGTATTTT. Its protein is CASSPMDRDAPDTQYF.

This sequence joins TRBV6-5 and TRBJ2-7, with 7 positions matching TRBD2. The V segment lost 9 bases and the J segment 2 bases; nucleotides outside the gene matches: 7. This CDR3 contains 13 residues. CDR1 MNHEY and CDR2 SVGAGI come from the germline V gene. The CDR3 sequence is CASQTAGAYEQYF. For the CDR3, the DNA is TGTGCCAGTCAGACGGCGGGAGCCTACGAGCAGTACTTC.

The chain uses TRBV19 and TRBJ1-1; D remains ambiguous. The CDR3 length is 15 residues. Germline loops: CDR1 LNHDA, CDR2 SQIVND (reference sequence). The V gene lost 2 bases and the J gene lost 7 bases, with 17 bases spanning the gap. The CDR3 protein is CASSISAHTTIEAFF. CDR3 DNA: TGTGCCAGTAGTATAAGCGCGCACACTACTATTGAAGCTTTCTTT.

The genes are TRBV30 and TRBJ1-3; D remains ambiguous. Trimming left V 3 bases short and J 2 bases short, with 11 bases between. This CDR3 region has 14 residues. Per germline, CDR1 GTSNPN and CDR2 SVGIG (reference sequence). In DNA form, the CDR3 reads TGTGCCTGGAGGGGGAGGGTAACTGGAAACACCATATATTTT. Its protein is CAWRGRVTGNTIYF.

The chain uses TRBV9 and TRBJ2-2, with 10 bases that match TRBD1. CDR1 is SGDLS and CDR2 is YYNGEE in the germline V gene. V was pared by 0 bases and J by 5 bases, with 1 base of the junction left unmatched. The CDR3 extends over 15 amino acids. The CDR3 reads CASSVGDRGTGELFF. CDR3 DNA sequence: TGTGCCAGCAGCGTAGGGGACAGGGGAACCGGGGAGCTGTTTTTT.

The chain recombines TRBV5-5 with TRBJ2-7; TRBD1 matches 7 bases. The CDR3 loop spans 16 amino acids. Germline V gene lookup returns CDR1 SGHKS and CDR2 YYEKEE (reference sequence). V shed 4 bases, J shed 6 bases, and the junction held 16 bases outside the gene matches. The CDR3 spells CASSTWTGQGSREQYF. The CDR3, as DNA: TGTGCCAGCAGCACCTGGACAGGCCAAGGGTCTCGCGAGCAGTACTTC.

The chain has TRBV19 and TRBJ1-5; D might be TRBD1 (6 bases). CDR3 length: 12 residues. Germline loops: CDR1 LNHDA, CDR2 SQIVND (reference sequence). Trimming removed 9 bases from V and 3 bases from J, with 9 bases in between. In nucleotides, the CDR3 is TGTGCCAGCGGACAGTTCAATCAGCCCCAGCATTTT. Residues: CASGQFNQPQHF.

This chain uses TRBV10-3 with TRBJ1-1; 8 bases are shared with TRBD1. This CDR3 is built from 14 residues. V gave up 3 bases and J gave up 5 bases; unmatched junction bases: 5. The germline gives CDR1 ENHRY, CDR2 SYGVKD. This CDR3 reads CAISETDRDTEAFF. Written as DNA, the CDR3 is TGTGCCATCAGTGAAACGGACAGGGATACTGAAGCTTTCTTT.

The V call is TRBV30, the J call TRBJ1-1; no clear D gene. CDR1 and CDR2 from the germline V gene are GTSNPN and SVGIG (reference sequence). V lost 2 bases to trimming and J lost 1 base, with 8 bases between them. The CDR3 covers 13 residues. CDR3 DNA sequence: TGTGCCTGGAGTATTACACAGAACACTGAAGCTTTCTTT. It translates to CAWSITQNTEAFF.